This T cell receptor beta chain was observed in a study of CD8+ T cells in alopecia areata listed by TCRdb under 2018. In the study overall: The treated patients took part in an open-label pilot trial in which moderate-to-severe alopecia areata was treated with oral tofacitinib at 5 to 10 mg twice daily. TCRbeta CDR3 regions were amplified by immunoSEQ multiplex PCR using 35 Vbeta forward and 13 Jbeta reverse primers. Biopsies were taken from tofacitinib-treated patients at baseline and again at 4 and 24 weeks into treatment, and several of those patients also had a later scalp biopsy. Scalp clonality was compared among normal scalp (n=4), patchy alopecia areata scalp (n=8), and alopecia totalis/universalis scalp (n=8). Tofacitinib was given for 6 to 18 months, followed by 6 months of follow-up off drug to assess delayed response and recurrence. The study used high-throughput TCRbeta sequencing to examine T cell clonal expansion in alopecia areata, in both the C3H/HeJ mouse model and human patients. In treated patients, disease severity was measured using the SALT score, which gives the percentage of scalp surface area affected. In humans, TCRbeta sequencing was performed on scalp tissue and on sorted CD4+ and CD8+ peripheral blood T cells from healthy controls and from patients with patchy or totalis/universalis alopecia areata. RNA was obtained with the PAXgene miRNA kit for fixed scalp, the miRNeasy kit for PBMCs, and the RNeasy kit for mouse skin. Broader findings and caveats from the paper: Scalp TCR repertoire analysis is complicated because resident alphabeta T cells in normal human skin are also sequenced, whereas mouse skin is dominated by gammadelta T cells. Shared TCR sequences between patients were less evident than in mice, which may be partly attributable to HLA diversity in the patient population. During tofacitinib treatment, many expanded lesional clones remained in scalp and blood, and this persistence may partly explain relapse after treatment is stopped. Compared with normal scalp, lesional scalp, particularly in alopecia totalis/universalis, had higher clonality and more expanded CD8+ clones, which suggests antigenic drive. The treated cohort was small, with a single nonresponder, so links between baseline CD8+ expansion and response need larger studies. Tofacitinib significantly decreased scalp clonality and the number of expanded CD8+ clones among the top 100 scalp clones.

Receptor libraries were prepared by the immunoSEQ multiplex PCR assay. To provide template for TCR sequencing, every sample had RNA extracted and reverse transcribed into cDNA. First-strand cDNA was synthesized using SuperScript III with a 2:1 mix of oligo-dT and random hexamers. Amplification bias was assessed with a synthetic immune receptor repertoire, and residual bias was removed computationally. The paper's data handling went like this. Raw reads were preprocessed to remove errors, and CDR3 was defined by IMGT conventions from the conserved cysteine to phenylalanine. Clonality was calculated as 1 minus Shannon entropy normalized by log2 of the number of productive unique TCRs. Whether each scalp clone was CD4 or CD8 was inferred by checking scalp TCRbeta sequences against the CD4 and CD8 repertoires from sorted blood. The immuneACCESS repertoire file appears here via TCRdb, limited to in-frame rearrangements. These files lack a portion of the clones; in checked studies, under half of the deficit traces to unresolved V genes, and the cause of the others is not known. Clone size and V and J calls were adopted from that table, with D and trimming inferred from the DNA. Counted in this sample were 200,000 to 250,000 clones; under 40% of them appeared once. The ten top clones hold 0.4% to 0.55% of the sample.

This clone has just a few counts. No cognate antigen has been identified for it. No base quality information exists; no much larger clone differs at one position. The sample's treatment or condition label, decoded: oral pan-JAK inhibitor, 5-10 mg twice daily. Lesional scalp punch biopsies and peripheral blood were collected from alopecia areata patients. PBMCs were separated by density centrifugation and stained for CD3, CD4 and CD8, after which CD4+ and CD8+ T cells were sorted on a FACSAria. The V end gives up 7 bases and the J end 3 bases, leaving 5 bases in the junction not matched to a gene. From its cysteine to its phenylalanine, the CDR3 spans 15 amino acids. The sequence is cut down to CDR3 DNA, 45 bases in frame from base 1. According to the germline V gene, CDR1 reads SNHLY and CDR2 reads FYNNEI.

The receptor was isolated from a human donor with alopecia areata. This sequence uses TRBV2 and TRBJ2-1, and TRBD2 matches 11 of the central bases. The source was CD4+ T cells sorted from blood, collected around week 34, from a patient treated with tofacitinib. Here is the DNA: TGTGCCAGCAAGAGGGGGACTAGCGGCTACAATGAGCAGTTCTTC. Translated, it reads CASKRGTSGYNEQFF.